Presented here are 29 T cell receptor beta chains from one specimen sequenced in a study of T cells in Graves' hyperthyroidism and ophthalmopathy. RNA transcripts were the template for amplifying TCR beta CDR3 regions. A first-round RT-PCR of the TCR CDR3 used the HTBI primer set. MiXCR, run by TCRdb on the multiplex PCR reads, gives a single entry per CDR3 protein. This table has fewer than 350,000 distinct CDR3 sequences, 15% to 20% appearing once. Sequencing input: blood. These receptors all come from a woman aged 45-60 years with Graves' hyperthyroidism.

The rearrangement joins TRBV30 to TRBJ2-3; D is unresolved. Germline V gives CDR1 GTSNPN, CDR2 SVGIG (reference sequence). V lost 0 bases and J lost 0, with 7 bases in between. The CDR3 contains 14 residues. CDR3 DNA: TGTGCCTGGAGTGTTATCAGGAGCACAGATACGCAGTATTTT. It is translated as CAWSVIRSTDTQYF.

The CDR3 DNA follows: TGTGCCAGCAGTTACTCTGGTGGGGACACAGATACGCAGTATTTT. It specifies CASSYSGGDTDTQYF. The chain uses TRBV6-5 and TRBJ2-3; unclear D gene. Looked up from germline, CDR1 is MNHEY and CDR2 is SVGAGI. The CDR3 contains 15 residues. V gave up 0 bases and J gave up 2 bases, with 9 bases separating them.

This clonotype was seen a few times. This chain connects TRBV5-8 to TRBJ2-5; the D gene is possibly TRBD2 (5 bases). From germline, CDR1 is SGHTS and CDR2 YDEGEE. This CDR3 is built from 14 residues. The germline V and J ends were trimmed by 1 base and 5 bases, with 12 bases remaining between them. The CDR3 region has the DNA TGTGCCAGCAGCTTGTCGCGGGTGGAGGAGACCCAGTACTTC. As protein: CASSLSRVEETQYF.

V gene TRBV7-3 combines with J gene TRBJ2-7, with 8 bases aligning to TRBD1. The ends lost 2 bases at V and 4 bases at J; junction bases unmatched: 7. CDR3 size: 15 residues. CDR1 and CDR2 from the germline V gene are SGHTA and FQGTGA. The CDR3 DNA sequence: TGTGCCAGCAGCTTAGGGGAGGACAGGGCTTACGAGCAGTACTTC. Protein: CASSLGEDRAYEQYF.

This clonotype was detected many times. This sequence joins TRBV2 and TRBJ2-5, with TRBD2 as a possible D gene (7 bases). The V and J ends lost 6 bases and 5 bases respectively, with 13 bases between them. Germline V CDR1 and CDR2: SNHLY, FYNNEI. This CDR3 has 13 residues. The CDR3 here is CASSLGGAETQYF. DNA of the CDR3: TGTGCCAGCAGCCTGGGGGGGGCGGAGACCCAGTACTTC.

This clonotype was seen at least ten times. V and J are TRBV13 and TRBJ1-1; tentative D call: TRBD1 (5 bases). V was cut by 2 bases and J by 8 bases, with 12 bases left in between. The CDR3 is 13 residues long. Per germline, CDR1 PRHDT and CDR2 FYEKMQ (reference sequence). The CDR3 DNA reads TGTGCCAGCAGCTTAACGGGGGTTCGAGAAGCTTTCTTT. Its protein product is CASSLTGVREAFF.

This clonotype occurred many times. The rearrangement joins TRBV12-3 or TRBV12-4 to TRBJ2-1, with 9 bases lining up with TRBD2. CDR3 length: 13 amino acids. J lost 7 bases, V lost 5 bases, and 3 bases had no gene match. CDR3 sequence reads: CASSGTSSNEQFF. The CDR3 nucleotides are TGTGCCAGCAGTGGGACTAGCAGTAATGAGCAGTTCTTC.

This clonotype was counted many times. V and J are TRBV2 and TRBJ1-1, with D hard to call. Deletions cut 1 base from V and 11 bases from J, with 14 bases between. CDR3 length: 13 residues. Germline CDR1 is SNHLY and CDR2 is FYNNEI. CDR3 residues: CASSEVEQWVAFF. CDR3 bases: TGTGCCAGCAGTGAAGTGGAACAATGGGTGGCTTTCTTT.

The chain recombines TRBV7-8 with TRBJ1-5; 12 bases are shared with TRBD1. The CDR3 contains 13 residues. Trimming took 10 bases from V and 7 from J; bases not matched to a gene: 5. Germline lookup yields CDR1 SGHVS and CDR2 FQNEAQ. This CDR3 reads CATEGTGGQPQHF. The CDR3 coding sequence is TGTGCCACGGAGGGGACAGGGGGCCAGCCCCAGCATTTT.

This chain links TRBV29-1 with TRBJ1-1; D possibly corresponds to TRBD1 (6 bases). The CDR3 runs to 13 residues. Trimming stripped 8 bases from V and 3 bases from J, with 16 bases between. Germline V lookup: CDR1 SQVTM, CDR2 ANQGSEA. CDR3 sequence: CSITTGLYTEAFF. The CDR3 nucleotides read TGCAGCATTACCACAGGGTTATACACTGAAGCTTTCTTT.

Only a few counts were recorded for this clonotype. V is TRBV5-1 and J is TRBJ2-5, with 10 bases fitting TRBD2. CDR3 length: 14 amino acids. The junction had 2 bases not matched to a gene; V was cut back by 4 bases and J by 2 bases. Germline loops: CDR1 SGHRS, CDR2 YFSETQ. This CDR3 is CASSQTSGQETQYF. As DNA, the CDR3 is TGCGCCAGCAGCCAGACTAGCGGGCAAGAGACCCAGTACTTC. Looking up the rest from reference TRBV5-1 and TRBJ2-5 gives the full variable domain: KAGVTQTPRYLIKTRGQQVTLSCSPISGHRSVSWYQQTPGQGLQFLFEYFSETQRNKGNFPGRFSGRQFSNSRSEMNVSTLELGDSALYLCASSQTSGQETQYFGPGTRLLVL.

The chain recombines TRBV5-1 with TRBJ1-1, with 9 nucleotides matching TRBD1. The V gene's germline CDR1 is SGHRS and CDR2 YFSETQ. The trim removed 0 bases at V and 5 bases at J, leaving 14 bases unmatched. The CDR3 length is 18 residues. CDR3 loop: CASSLGEGQGLWGTEAFF. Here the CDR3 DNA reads TGCGCCAGCAGCTTGGGAGAGGGACAGGGCCTTTGGGGAACTGAAGCTTTCTTT. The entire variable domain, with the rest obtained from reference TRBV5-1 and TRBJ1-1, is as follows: KAGVTQTPRYLIKTRGQQVTLSCSPISGHRSVSWYQQTPGQGLQFLFEYFSETQRNKGNFPGRFSGRQFSNSRSEMNVSTLELGDSALYLCASSLGEGQGLWGTEAFFGQGTRLTVV.

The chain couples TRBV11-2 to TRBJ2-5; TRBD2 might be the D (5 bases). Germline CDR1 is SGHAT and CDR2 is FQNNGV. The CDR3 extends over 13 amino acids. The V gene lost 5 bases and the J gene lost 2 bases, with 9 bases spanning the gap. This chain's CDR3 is CASSPRLQETQYF. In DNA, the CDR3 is TGTGCCAGCAGCCCTCGACTACAAGAGACCCAGTACTTC.

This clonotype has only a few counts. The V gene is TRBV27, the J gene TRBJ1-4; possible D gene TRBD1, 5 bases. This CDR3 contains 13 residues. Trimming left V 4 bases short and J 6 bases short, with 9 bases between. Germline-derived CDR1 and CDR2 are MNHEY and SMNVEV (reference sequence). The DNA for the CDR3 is TGTGCCAGCAGTTGGGACCCGGATGAAAAACTGTTTTTT. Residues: CASSWDPDEKLFF. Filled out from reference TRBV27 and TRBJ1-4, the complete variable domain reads EAQVTQNPRYLITVTGKKLTVTCSQNMNHEYMSWYRQDPGLGLRQIYYSMNVEVTDKGDVPEGYKVSRKEKRNFPLILESPSPNQTSLYFCASSWDPDEKLFFGSGTQLSVL.

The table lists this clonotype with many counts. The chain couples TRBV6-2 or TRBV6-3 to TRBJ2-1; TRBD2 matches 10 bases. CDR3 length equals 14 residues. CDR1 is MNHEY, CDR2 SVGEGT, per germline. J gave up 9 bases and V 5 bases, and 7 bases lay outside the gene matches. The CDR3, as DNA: TGTGCCAGCAGTCTCCTAGCGGGAGACAGTGAGCAGTTCTTC. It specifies CASSLLAGDSEQFF.

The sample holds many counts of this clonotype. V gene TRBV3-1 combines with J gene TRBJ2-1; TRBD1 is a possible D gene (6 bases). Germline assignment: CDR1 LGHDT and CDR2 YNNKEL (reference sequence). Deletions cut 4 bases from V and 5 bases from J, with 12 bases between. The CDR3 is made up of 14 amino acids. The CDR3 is CASSPGQINNEQFF. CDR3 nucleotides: TGTGCCAGCAGCCCCGGACAGATTAACAATGAGCAGTTCTTC.

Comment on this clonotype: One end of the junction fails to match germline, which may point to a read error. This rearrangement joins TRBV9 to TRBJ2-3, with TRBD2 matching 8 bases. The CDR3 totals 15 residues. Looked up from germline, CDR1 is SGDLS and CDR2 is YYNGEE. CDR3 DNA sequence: TGTACCAGCAGCGTAGAAGCGGGAGAGGCAGATACGCAGTATTTT. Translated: CTSSVEAGEADTQYF.

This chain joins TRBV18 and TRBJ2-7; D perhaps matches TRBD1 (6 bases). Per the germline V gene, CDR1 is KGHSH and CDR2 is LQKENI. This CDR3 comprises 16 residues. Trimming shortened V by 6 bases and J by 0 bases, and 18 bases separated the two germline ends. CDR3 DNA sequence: TGTGCCAGCTCGGCGACCGGGACATACAACTCCTACGAGCAGTACTTC. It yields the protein CASSATGTYNSYEQYF.

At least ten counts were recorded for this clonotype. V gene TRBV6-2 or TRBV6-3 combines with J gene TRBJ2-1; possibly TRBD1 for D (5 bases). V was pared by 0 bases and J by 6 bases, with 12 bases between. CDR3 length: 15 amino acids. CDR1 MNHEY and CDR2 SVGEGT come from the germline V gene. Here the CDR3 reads CASSYSSAGSNEQFF. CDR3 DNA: TGTGCCAGCAGTTACTCGAGTGCAGGGTCCAATGAGCAGTTCTTC.

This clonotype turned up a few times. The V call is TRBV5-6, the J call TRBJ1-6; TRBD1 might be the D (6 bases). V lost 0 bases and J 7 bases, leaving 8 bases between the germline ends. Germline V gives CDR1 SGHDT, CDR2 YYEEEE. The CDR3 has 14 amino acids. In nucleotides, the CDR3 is TGTGCCAGCAGCTTGGTTAGGGGGAATTCACCCCTCCACTTT. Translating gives CASSLVRGNSPLHF.

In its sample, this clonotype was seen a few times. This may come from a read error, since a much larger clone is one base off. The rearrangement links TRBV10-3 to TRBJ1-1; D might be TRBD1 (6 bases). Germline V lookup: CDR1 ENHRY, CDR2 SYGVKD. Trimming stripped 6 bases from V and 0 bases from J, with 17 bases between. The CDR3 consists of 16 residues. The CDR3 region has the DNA TGTGCCATCAGCAGGACAGAGGATGCTATGAACACTGAAGCTTTCTTT. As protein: CAISRTEDAMNTEAFF.

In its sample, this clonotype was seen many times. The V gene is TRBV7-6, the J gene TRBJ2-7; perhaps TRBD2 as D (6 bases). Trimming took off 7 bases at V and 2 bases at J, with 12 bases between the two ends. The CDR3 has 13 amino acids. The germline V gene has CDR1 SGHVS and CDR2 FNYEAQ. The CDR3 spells CASTPGLPYEQYF. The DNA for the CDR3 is TGTGCCAGCACTCCCGGACTACCCTACGAGCAGTACTTC. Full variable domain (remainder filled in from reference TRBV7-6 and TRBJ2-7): GAGVSQSPRYKVTKRGQDVALRCDPISGHVSLYWYRQALGQGPEFLTYFNYEAQQDKSGLPNDRFSAERPEGSISTLTIQRTEQRDSAMYRCASTPGLPYEQYFGPGTRLTVT.

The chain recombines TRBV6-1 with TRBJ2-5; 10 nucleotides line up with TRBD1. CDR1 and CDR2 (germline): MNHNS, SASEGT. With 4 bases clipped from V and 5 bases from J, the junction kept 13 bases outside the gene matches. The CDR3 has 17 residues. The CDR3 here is CASSALPRQGARETQYF. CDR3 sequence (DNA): TGTGCCAGCAGTGCCCTACCGAGACAGGGGGCGCGGGAGACCCAGTACTTC.

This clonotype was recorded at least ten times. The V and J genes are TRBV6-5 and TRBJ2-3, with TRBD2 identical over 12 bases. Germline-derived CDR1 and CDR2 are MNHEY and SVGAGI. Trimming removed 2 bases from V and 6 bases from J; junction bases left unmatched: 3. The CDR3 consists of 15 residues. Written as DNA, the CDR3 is TGTGCCAGCAGTTACCCAACTAGCGGGAGGGATACGCAGTATTTT. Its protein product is CASSYPTSGRDTQYF.

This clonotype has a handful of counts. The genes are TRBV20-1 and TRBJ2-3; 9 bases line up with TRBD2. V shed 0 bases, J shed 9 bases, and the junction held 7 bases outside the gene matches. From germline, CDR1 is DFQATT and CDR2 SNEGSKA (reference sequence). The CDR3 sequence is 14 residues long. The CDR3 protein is CSAREGLAGETQYF. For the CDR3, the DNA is TGCAGTGCTAGAGAGGGGTTAGCGGGGGAAACGCAGTATTTT.

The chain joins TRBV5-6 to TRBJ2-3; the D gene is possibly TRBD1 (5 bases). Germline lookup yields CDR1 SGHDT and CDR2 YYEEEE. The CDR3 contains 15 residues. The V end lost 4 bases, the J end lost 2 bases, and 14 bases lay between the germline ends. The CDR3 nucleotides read TGTGCCAGCAGCCATGACAGCCCTGCCACAGATACGCAGTATTTT. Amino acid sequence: CASSHDSPATDTQYF.

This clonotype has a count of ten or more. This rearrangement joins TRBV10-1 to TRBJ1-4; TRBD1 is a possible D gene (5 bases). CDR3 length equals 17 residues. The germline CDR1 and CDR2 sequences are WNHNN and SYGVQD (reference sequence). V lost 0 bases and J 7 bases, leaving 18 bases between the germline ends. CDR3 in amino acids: CASSESTLAGTGEKLFF. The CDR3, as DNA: TGCGCCAGCAGTGAGTCGACTCTGGCAGGGACCGGTGAAAAACTGTTTTTT.

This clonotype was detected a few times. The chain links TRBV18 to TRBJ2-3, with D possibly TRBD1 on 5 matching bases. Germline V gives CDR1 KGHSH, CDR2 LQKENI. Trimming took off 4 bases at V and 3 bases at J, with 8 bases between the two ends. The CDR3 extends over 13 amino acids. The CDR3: CASSQGLTDTQYF. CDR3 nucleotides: TGTGCCAGCTCACAGGGGTTGACAGATACGCAGTATTTT.

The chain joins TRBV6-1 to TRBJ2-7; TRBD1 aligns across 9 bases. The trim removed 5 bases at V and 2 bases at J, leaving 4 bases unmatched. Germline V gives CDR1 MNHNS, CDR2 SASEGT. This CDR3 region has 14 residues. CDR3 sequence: CASSPDRGTYEQYF. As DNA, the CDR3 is TGTGCCAGCAGTCCCGACAGGGGGACCTACGAGCAGTACTTC.